These 27 T cell receptor beta chains were all obtained from the same sample, sequenced in a study of cytomegalovirus exposure and HLA in healthy donors. Using immunoSEQ multiplex PCR, the repertoire was profiled, and TCRdb retains in-frame clones only, with some absent. The sample shows hundreds of thousands of clones, roughly 89% of them seen only once. The specimen sequenced was PBMCs. The receptors stem from a man younger than 35 in good health and CMV-seronegative.

This chain joins TRBV5-6 and TRBJ2-7, with 8 positions matching TRBD1. This CDR3 spans 13 amino acids. The germline gives CDR1 SGHDT, CDR2 YYEEEE. V trimming: 3 bases; J trimming: 5 bases; junction bases outside the gene matches: 4. The CDR3 DNA reads TGTGCCAGCAGCTCTGACAGGGGTCACGAGCAGTACTTC. It translates to CASSSDRGHEQYF.

The chain is built from TRBV5-4 and TRBJ1-1, with TRBD1 identical over 7 bases. The CDR3 length is 15 residues. Germline lookup yields CDR1 SGHNT and CDR2 YYREEE (reference sequence). V gave up 4 bases and J gave up 0 bases; unmatched junction bases: 6. The CDR3 loop reads CASSPRTGMNTEAFF. CDR3 nucleotide sequence: TGTGCCAGCAGCCCAAGGACAGGCATGAACACTGAAGCTTTCTTT. The complete variable domain, with remaining parts taken from reference TRBV5-4 and TRBJ1-1, reads ETGVTQSPTHLIKTRGQQVTLRCSSQSGHNTVSWYQQALGQGPQFIFQYYREEENGRGNFPPRFSGLQFPNYSSELNVNALELDDSALYLCASSPRTGMNTEAFFGQGTRLTVV.

The rearrangement links TRBV7-3 to TRBJ2-1; 9 nucleotides match TRBD2. Per the germline V gene, CDR1 is SGHTA and CDR2 is FQGTGA. V shed 2 bases and J 2 bases; nucleotides not matched to a gene: 16. The CDR3 spans 20 residues. The DNA for the CDR3 is TGTGCCAGCAGCTTACTTGCCTGGGAGGCGGGAGGGCCCCCCTACAATGAGCAGTTCTTC. Residues: CASSLLAWEAGGPPYNEQFF. Looking up the rest from reference TRBV7-3 and TRBJ2-1 gives the full variable domain: GAGVSQTPSNKVTEKGKYVELRCDPISGHTALYWYRQSLGQGPEFLIYFQGTGAADDSGLPNDRFFAVRPEGSVSTLKIQRTERGDSAVYLCASSLLAWEAGGPPYNEQFFGPGTRLTVL.

V gene TRBV19 combines with J gene TRBJ1-6; D call uncertain. The CDR3 extends over 14 amino acids. Germline loops: CDR1 LNHDA, CDR2 SQIVND (reference sequence). Trimming pared 3 bases from V and 4 bases from J, leaving 7 bases between. In DNA, the CDR3 is TGTGCCAGTAGTATGTTTCAGTATAATTCACCCCTCCACTTT. Translating it yields CASSMFQYNSPLHF. The full variable domain, its missing parts supplied by reference TRBV19 and TRBJ1-6, is DGGITQSPKYLFRKEGQNVTLSCEQNLNHDAMYWYRQDPGQGLRLIYYSQIVNDFQKGDIAEGYSVSREKKESFPLTVTSAQKNPTAFYLCASSMFQYNSPLHFGNGTRLTVT.

The chain recombines TRBV9 with TRBJ1-6; 8 bases map to TRBD1. Germline V gene lookup returns CDR1 SGDLS and CDR2 YYNGEE. J lost 11 bases, V lost 0 bases, and 7 bases had no gene match. The CDR3 spans 15 residues. In nucleotides, the CDR3 is TGTGCCAGCAGCGTAGAGGGACAGGCCTTGGCACCCCTCCACTTT. Amino acids: CASSVEGQALAPLHF.

This clone was observed a few times. This chain links TRBV28 with TRBJ2-3; 8 positions match TRBD1. This CDR3 is 13 amino acids long. From germline, CDR1 is MDHEN and CDR2 SYDVKM. The J segment lost 1 base and the V segment lost 11 bases, leaving 5 bases of the junction unmatched. CDR3 nucleotide sequence: TGTGCCGGTAAACAGGGGGGCACAGATACGCAGTATTTT. Its protein product is CAGKQGGTDTQYF. The variable domain in full, completed from reference TRBV28 and TRBJ2-3, reads DVKVTQSSRYLVKRTGEKVFLECVQDMDHENMFWYRQDPGLGLRLIYFSYDVKMKEKGDIPEGYSVSREKKERFSLILESASTNQTSMYLCAGKQGGTDTQYFGPGTRLTVL.

This clone is a singleton in its sample. The gene calls are TRBV13 and TRBJ1-2; a weak D match, TRBD1 (6 bases). The V and J ends lost 3 bases and 5 bases respectively, with 16 bases between them. Germline V lookup: CDR1 PRHDT, CDR2 FYEKMQ (reference sequence). This CDR3 has 15 amino acids. DNA of the CDR3: TGTGCCAGCAGCTTCGGTGTAAACAGGGAATATGGCTACACCTTC. It is translated as CASSFGVNREYGYTF.

The V and J genes are TRBV19 and TRBJ2-4; a possible D gene is TRBD2 (6 bases). Germline CDR1 is LNHDA and CDR2 is SQIVND (reference sequence). The CDR3 consists of 14 residues. Trimming pared 4 bases from V and 6 bases from J, leaving 13 bases between. As DNA, the CDR3 is TGTGCCAGTAGTAAAGGAGGGCGCGGAAACATTCAGTACTTC. Translated: CASSKGGRGNIQYF.

This rearrangement joins TRBV12-5 to TRBJ2-7, with D maybe TRBD1 (6 bases). The CDR3 sequence is 13 residues long. V was shortened by 2 bases and J by 6 bases, with 11 bases between the two germline ends. From germline, CDR1 is LGHNT and CDR2 FRNRAP. As DNA, the CDR3 is TGTGCTAGTGGTTTGAAAAGGGGGTCCGAGCAGTACTTC. Its translation is CASGLKRGSEQYF.

V and J are TRBV15 and TRBJ2-3; D gene unclear. This CDR3 contains 15 residues. V lost 0 bases to trimming and J lost 4 bases, with 11 bases between them. Germline CDR1 reads LNHNV; CDR2 reads YYDKDF (reference sequence). The CDR3 nucleotides read TGTGCCACCAGCAGAGATCGGGTTGCAGCAGATACGCAGTATTTT. This codes for CATSRDRVAADTQYF.

This chain joins TRBV28 and TRBJ2-7; possible D gene TRBD1, 6 bases. CDR3 size: 15 residues. CDR1 is MDHEN, CDR2 SYDVKM, per germline. V shed 6 bases and J shed 0 bases, with 15 bases lying between them. The CDR3 region is CASSESGTPSYEQYF. CDR3 in DNA: TGTGCCAGCAGCGAATCCGGGACACCCTCCTACGAGCAGTACTTC.

V gene TRBV6-1 combines with J gene TRBJ2-3; D gene ambiguous. Germline CDR1 and CDR2: MNHNS and SASEGT. Trimming took off 7 bases at V and 6 bases at J, with 17 bases between the two ends. This CDR3 spans 14 amino acids. In nucleotides, the CDR3 is TGTGCCAGCACCCGATGGAGCCGTGGGGATACGCAGTATTTT. It encodes CASTRWSRGDTQYF.

The gene calls are TRBV7-2 and TRBJ1-4; D ambiguous. From germline, CDR1 is SGHTA and CDR2 FQGNSA. The CDR3 runs to 12 residues. Deletions cut 1 base from V and 10 bases from J, with 7 bases between. CDR3 amino acids: CASSLDSGKLFF. For the CDR3, the DNA is TGTGCCAGCAGCTTAGACTCGGGAAAACTGTTTTTT.

The chain joins TRBV5-1 to TRBJ2-5; maybe TRBD1 (5 bases). CDR3 length: 13 amino acids. The germline V gene encodes CDR1 SGHRS and CDR2 YFSETQ. The V gene lost 3 bases and the J gene lost 7 bases, with 13 bases spanning the gap. The CDR3 loop is CASSSQGEGTQYF. The CDR3 region has the DNA TGCGCCAGCAGCTCCCAAGGGGAAGGGACCCAGTACTTC.

The V and J genes are TRBV27 and TRBJ1-2; the D gene is possibly TRBD1 (6 bases). The V end lost 6 bases, the J end lost 3 bases, and 14 bases lay between the germline ends. This CDR3 region has 14 residues. Looked up from germline, CDR1 is MNHEY and CDR2 is SMNVEV (reference sequence). As DNA, the CDR3 is TGTGCCAGCAGCTCGGGGGGGGCTTACTATGGCTACACCTTC. Its protein product is CASSSGGAYYGYTF.

Comment on this clone: This specimen includes other DNA sequences encoding the same CDR3. The V and J genes are TRBV5-1 and TRBJ1-1; D call uncertain. V lost 0 bases and J lost 0, with 6 bases in between. CDR3 length equals 14 residues. Germline loops: CDR1 SGHRS, CDR2 YFSETQ. The CDR3, as DNA: TGCGCCAGCAGCTTGGACGGGATGAACACTGAAGCTTTCTTT. Encoded protein: CASSLDGMNTEAFF.

This clone came up once. The V gene is TRBV4-3, the J gene TRBJ1-5; no definite D call. The CDR3 totals 15 residues. Trimming took off 1 base at V and 2 bases at J, with 9 bases between the two ends. CDR1 is LGHNA, CDR2 YSLEER, per germline. The CDR3 DNA reads as TGCGCCAGCAGCCAAGGCCTAGGAGGCAATCAGCCCCAGCATTTT. Translated, it gives CASSQGLGGNQPQHF.

This chain links TRBV5-6 with TRBJ1-2; 11 nucleotides match TRBD1. The CDR3 is made up of 15 amino acids. The ends lost 4 bases at V and 5 bases at J; junction bases unmatched: 7. Germline V gives CDR1 SGHDT, CDR2 YYEEEE. CDR3 sequence: CASSLPGQGGYGYTF. In DNA form, the CDR3 reads TGTGCCAGCAGCCTTCCGGGACAGGGGGGTTATGGCTACACCTTC.

This clone showed up just a few times. This sequence joins TRBV10-3 and TRBJ2-7; no clear D. Germline-derived CDR1 and CDR2 are ENHRY and SYGVKD. This CDR3 has 12 residues. V lost 3 bases to trimming and J lost 3 bases, with 6 bases between them. The CDR3 DNA follows: TGTGCCATCAGTGACGGGTACTACGAGCAGTACTTC. The encoded protein is CAISDGYYEQYF.

The genes are TRBV5-1 and TRBJ2-1; 7 positions agree with TRBD1. The V gene end was trimmed by 0 bases and the J gene end by 6 bases; junction bases not matched to a gene: 3. Germline V lookup: CDR1 SGHRS, CDR2 YFSETQ. This CDR3 spans 14 amino acids. The CDR3 sequence is CASSLEGAVNEQFF. In nucleotides, the CDR3 is TGCGCCAGCAGCTTGGAGGGGGCGGTCAATGAGCAGTTCTTC. Together with reference TRBV5-1 and TRBJ2-1, the CDR3 gives the full variable domain: KAGVTQTPRYLIKTRGQQVTLSCSPISGHRSVSWYQQTPGQGLQFLFEYFSETQRNKGNFPGRFSGRQFSNSRSEMNVSTLELGDSALYLCASSLEGAVNEQFFGPGTRLTVL.

The chain is built from TRBV2 and TRBJ2-1; possibly TRBD2 for D (6 bases). The CDR3 consists of 16 residues. Germline V CDR1 and CDR2: SNHLY, FYNNEI. Trimming left V 0 bases short and J 4 bases short, with 13 bases between. DNA for the CDR3: TGTGCCAGCAGTGAAGCACCGGGGCGGGAATACAATGAGCAGTTCTTC. This encodes CASSEAPGREYNEQFF.

V and J are TRBV19 and TRBJ1-5; 10 positions match TRBD1. The CDR3 consists of 18 residues. V lost 7 bases and J lost 6; bases outside the gene matches: 18. Per the germline V gene, CDR1 is LNHDA and CDR2 is SQIVND (reference sequence). The CDR3, as DNA: TGTGCCAGTAATACCACCCCTGGGACAGGGGCGCCCAGTCAGCCCCAGCATTTT. This gives the protein CASNTTPGTGAPSQPQHF.

The table lists this clone with a count of one. The chain recombines TRBV10-1 with TRBJ2-7; possible D gene TRBD1, 6 bases. This CDR3 spans 14 amino acids. Germline V gene lookup returns CDR1 WNHNN and CDR2 SYGVQD (reference sequence). Trimming cost V 5 bases and J 0 bases, with 11 bases left between them. The CDR3 here is CASSSSRGSYEQYF. The CDR3 coding sequence is TGCGCCAGCAGTTCATCCAGGGGCTCCTACGAGCAGTACTTC.

For this clone: Other DNA sequences within the sample encode an identical CDR3. V usage is TRBV7-9 and J usage is TRBJ2-1, with D perhaps TRBD2 (6 bases). The V end was cut by 5 bases, the J end by 3 bases, with 11 bases between. The germline V gene has CDR1 SEHNR and CDR2 FQNEAQ (reference sequence). The CDR3 has 14 amino acids. The CDR3 region has the DNA TGTGCCAGCAGCCCCCTTAGCGGCTACAATGAGCAGTTCTTC. Translated, it gives CASSPLSGYNEQFF.

The V call is TRBV9, the J call TRBJ2-3, with D perhaps matching TRBD2 (6 bases). The germline CDR1 and CDR2 sequences are SGDLS and YYNGEE. V lost 4 bases and J lost 3, with 15 bases in between. The CDR3 runs 15 residues. CDR3 bases: TGTGCCAGCAGCCCCATACTAGCCCCGACAGATACGCAGTATTTT. The encoded protein is CASSPILAPTDTQYF.

The table lists this clone with a count of one. V is TRBV2 and J is TRBJ2-2; 10 nucleotides match TRBD2. V lost 9 bases to trimming and J lost 7 bases; unmatched junction nucleotides: 8. This CDR3 contains 14 residues. Germline V gene lookup returns CDR1 SNHLY and CDR2 FYNNEI. This CDR3 is CASWSGGADGELFF. In DNA, the CDR3 is TGTGCCAGTTGGAGCGGGGGGGCCGACGGGGAGCTGTTTTTT.

The chain couples TRBV5-1 to TRBJ1-3, with D possibly matching TRBD1 (6 bases). V was pared by 4 bases and J by 0 bases, with 17 bases between. The CDR3 consists of 17 residues. CDR1 and CDR2 (germline): SGHRS, YFSETQ. This CDR3 is CASSPRPTGDSGNTIYF. Written as DNA, the CDR3 is TGCGCCAGCAGCCCTCGTCCGACAGGAGACTCTGGAAACACCATATATTTT.